These T cell receptor beta chains were read from a single sample in a study of T cell responses to AZD1222 COVID-19 vaccine. TCRdb keeps only in-frame clones here, not all; method: immunoSEQ multiplex PCR. The sample contains 150,000 or so clones, 90% of which appear only once. Here the sequenced sample was peripheral blood, taken on day 0 of AZD1222 vaccination. Receptors were obtained from an adult in good health. CDR3s include the opening cysteine and the closing phenylalanine or tryptophan.

CDR3 length | J gene | V gene | CDR3 protein
12 | TRBJ1-2 | TRBV15 | CATSRDRVGYTF
15 | TRBJ2-2 | TRBV15 | CATSRGTGETGELFF
16 | TRBJ2-7 | TRBV5-6 | CASSLFFGVTAGEQYF
16 | TRBJ2-1 | TRBV9 | CASSPPGTSGFNEQFF
16 | TRBJ1-5 | TRBV16 | CASSLQAKLNNQPQHF
13 | TRBJ2-5 | TRBV11-3 | CASGGPNQETQYF
20 | TRBJ2-3 | TRBV10-1 | CASSPGAPGLAVTSTDTQYF
13 | TRBJ2-5 | TRBV30 | CAFARDSQETQYF
12 | TRBJ1-4 | TRBV28 | CASSFLPGAVFF
16 | TRBJ2-3 | TRBV5-1 | CASSLYWDSTTDTQYF
15 | TRBJ2-1 | TRBV7-9 | CASRAEPGAVDEQFF
16 | TRBJ1-5 | TRBV4-3 | CASSQVLGASGQPQHF
15 | TRBJ1-5 | TRBV10-3 | CAISESQGSNQPQHF
13 | TRBJ2-7 | TRBV2 | CASGTSGRYEQYF